Presented here are 10 T cell receptor beta chains from one specimen sequenced in a study of T cells in tuberculosis. This table comes from immunoSEQ multiplex PCR, and its TCRdb copy is limited to in-frame clones, with some not included. The table lists tens of thousands of clones, 80% to 90% of them singletons, with approximately 14% in the top ten. The sequencing input was PBMCs. Receptor source: a donor aged 10 to 29 with latent tuberculosis or without tuberculosis infection.

The V call is TRBV5-1, the J call TRBJ2-7; the match to TRBD1 covers 7 bases. V was pared by 0 bases and J by 3 bases, with 6 bases of the junction left unmatched. This CDR3 region has 15 residues. Germline values: CDR1 SGHRS, CDR2 YFSETQ. DNA of the CDR3: TGCGCCAGCAGCTTGGCGGGACAGAGAAACTACGAGCAGTACTTC. It translates to CASSLAGQRNYEQYF.

The chain is built from TRBV2 and TRBJ2-2, with 7 bases that match TRBD2. This CDR3 is 16 amino acids long. The junction had 12 bases not matched to a gene; V was cut back by 5 bases and J by 6 bases. Germline values: CDR1 SNHLY, CDR2 FYNNEI. In DNA, the CDR3 is TGTGCCAGCAGTCTAGGGGCGGGGGTTAGCGCCGGGGAGCTGTTTTTT. Translating gives CASSLGAGVSAGELFF.

This clone was observed once. This chain uses TRBV7-2 with TRBJ2-1, with 9 nucleotides matching TRBD2. V dropped 2 bases and J dropped 2; count of bases not matched to a gene: 1. Germline V CDR1 and CDR2: SGHTA, FQGNSA. CDR3 length equals 15 residues. This CDR3 is CASSLRTSAYNEQFF. CDR3 coding DNA: TGTGCCAGCAGCTTACGGACTAGCGCCTACAATGAGCAGTTCTTC.

The chain uses TRBV6-6 and TRBJ2-1; 8 nucleotides match TRBD2. In germline, CDR1 is MNHNY, CDR2 SVGAGI (reference sequence). This CDR3 has 15 amino acids. J gave up 6 bases and V 5 bases, and 9 bases lay outside the gene matches. Here the CDR3 reads CASSPAEGLGNEQFF. CDR3 sequence (DNA): TGTGCCAGCAGTCCGGCTGAGGGACTAGGCAATGAGCAGTTCTTC.

This chain joins TRBV5-6 and TRBJ2-1; 10 positions match TRBD1. Germline CDR1 reads SGHDT; CDR2 reads YYEEEE. With 5 bases clipped from V and 7 bases from J, the junction kept 9 bases outside the gene matches. CDR3 size: 15 residues. CDR3 sequence reads: CASRDRDRGLNEQFF. The CDR3 bases are TGTGCCAGCAGAGACCGGGACAGGGGCTTAAATGAGCAGTTCTTC.

The CDR3, as DNA: TGTGCCAGCAGTGGTGGGGCGTGGGGCCGAAAGCTGTTTTTT. Its protein is CASSGGAWGRKLFF. This chain connects TRBV2 to TRBJ1-4; D may be TRBD1 (5 bases). The CDR3 loop spans 14 amino acids. The V end was cut by 4 bases, the J end by 14 bases, with 20 bases between. Germline V CDR1 and CDR2: SNHLY, FYNNEI.

The V gene is TRBV23-1, the J gene TRBJ1-4; 8 bases are shared with TRBD1. TRBV23-1 qualifies as an ORF whose function is uncertain. The CDR3 length is 16 residues. V lost 0 bases, J lost 4 bases, and 4 bases stayed unmatched. The CDR3 DNA follows: TGCGCCAGCAGTCAATCGAGCGGACAGGGTAATGAAAAACTGTTTTTT. Encoded protein: CASSQSSGQGNEKLFF.

This chain connects TRBV4-1 to TRBJ2-7, with a tentative D call TRBD1 (5 bases). This CDR3 comprises 13 residues. Trimming shortened V by 4 bases and J by 3 bases, and 10 bases separated the two germline ends. Germline CDR1 and CDR2: MGHRA and YSYEKL. This CDR3 reads CASSPFQGYEQYF. The CDR3 nucleotides are TGCGCCAGCAGCCCCTTCCAGGGCTACGAGCAGTACTTC.

This rearrangement joins TRBV9 to TRBJ1-6; perhaps TRBD1 as D (6 bases). The CDR3 consists of 15 residues. The germline V gene encodes CDR1 SGDLS and CDR2 YYNGEE. The V end was cut by 0 bases, the J end by 6 bases, with 10 bases between. This CDR3 reads CASSVDSGVNSPLHF. The CDR3 DNA sequence: TGTGCCAGCAGCGTAGATTCAGGGGTTAATTCACCCCTCCACTTT.

This chain uses TRBV7-8 with TRBJ2-4, with 12 nucleotides matching TRBD2. Germline V gene data show CDR1 as SGHVS and CDR2 as FQNEAQ. Losses at the gene ends were 2 bases for V and 2 bases for J; bases not matched to a gene: 10. The CDR3 is 19 residues long. CDR3 sequence: CASSLRTSGAGVTKNIQYF. As DNA, the CDR3 is TGTGCCAGCAGCTTACGGACTAGCGGGGCCGGGGTGACCAAAAACATTCAGTACTTC.